The rows below give T cell receptor beta chains drawn from one sample of a study of human T cells and chemical hapten exposure. TCRdb itself ran the RACE reads through MiXCR, one entry per CDR3 protein. This sample has about 89,000 distinct CDR3 sequences; approximately 10% occur once, and the top ten carry roughly 2.2%. The source material was whole blood, sampled in connection with sensitization to the hapten diphenylcyclopropenone (DPC). These receptors all come from a man aged 35 to 55 with alopecia areata. Some clones in this sample may be carry-over from other donors' samples. The CDR3 runs from the conserved cysteine through the conserved F or W. A D gene is named only where the DNA matches it firmly. The size of a clone is reported for some rows only, either as once, few or many, or as a class for expanded clones.

d_call,clone_size,j_call,v_call,cdr3_nt,cdr3_aa
TRBD1,few,TRBJ2-1,TRBV19,TGTGCCAGTAGTAAGACAGGGTCGGCGTACGATGAGCAGTTCTTC,CASSKTGSAYDEQFF
.,few,TRBJ2-5,TRBV3-1,TGTGCCAGCAGCCAACTTGGGGTAAAGACCCAGTACTTC,CASSQLGVKTQYF
.,.,TRBJ2-2,TRBV10-3,TGTGCCATCAACCGGAACACCGGGGAGCTGTTTTTT,CAINRNTGELFF
.,few,TRBJ1-1,TRBV7-2,TGTGCCAGCAGCTTAGTTGAGAGGGGAGAAGCTTTCTTT,CASSLVERGEAFF
.,many,TRBJ1-4,TRBV4-3,TGCGCCAGCAGCCAACAGCAAAGGACTAATGAAAAACTGTTTTTT,CASSQQQRTNEKLFF
TRBD1,once,TRBJ1-1,TRBV19,TGTGCCAGTACGAGACAGGGAAACACTGAAGCTTTCTTT,CASTRQGNTEAFF
TRBD2,few,TRBJ2-7,TRBV12-3/TRBV12-4,TGTGCCAGCAGTGTTAGCGGGGATAACTACTACGAGCAGTACTTC,CASSVSGDNYYEQYF
.,.,TRBJ2-4,TRBV6-2/TRBV6-3,TGTGCCATTTGGGGGGGCTTACCTGAAAACATTCAGTACTTC,CAIWGGLPENIQYF
.,.,TRBJ1-1,TRBV6-2/TRBV6-3,TGTGCCAGCAGTTACTCCAGGACTGAAGCTTTCTTT,CASSYSRTEAFF
.,few,TRBJ1-1,TRBV2,TGTGCCAGCAGTGAAATCGGGGGCGGCACTGAAGCTTTCTTT,CASSEIGGGTEAFF
TRBD2,few,TRBJ2-3,TRBV18,TGTGCCAGCTCACCGATCCGGACTAGCCGGACAAAGGCAGATACGCAGTATTTT,CASSPIRTSRTKADTQYF
TRBD2,many,TRBJ2-2,TRBV3-1,TGTGCCAGCAGCCTTAGCGGGAGAGGCACCGGGGAGCTGTTTTTT,CASSLSGRGTGELFF
TRBD2,.,TRBJ2-7,TRBV6-5,TGTGCCAGTCGCAGTACTAGCGGGAGGGTATCGTACGAGCAGTACTTC,CASRSTSGRVSYEQYF
TRBD2,few,TRBJ2-7,TRBV19,TGTGCCAGTTCAGCGGGATCTTACGAGCAGTACTTC,CASSAGSYEQYF
.,.,TRBJ1-1,TRBV3-1,TGTGCCAGCAGCCAAGCAGAGACTACTGAAGCTTTCTTT,CASSQAETTEAFF
.,.,TRBJ2-6,TRBV6-2/TRBV6-3,TGTGCCAGCAGTTATAGGGCTGGGGCCAACGTCCTGACTTTC,CASSYRAGANVLTF
TRBD2,once,TRBJ2-3,TRBV9,TGTGCCAGCACCACAAGGGGCGGGAGGTCAGATACGCAGTATTTT,CASTTRGGRSDTQYF
.,many,TRBJ1-6,TRBV14,TGTGCCAGCAGCCAAGGGACAAGTTATAATTCACCCCTCCACTTT,CASSQGTSYNSPLHF
TRBD2,few,TRBJ2-2,TRBV4-2,TGTGCCAGCAGCCAAGATGGACTAGCGGGAGGAGGGAACACCGGGGAGCTGTTTTTT,CASSQDGLAGGGNTGELFF
.,.,TRBJ2-3,TRBV13,TGTGCCAGCAGCTTATTCAAGACTCCTGTGGATACGCAGTATTTT,CASSLFKTPVDTQYF
.,many,TRBJ2-3,TRBV6-1,TGTGCCACCTTTGGCCGGTTTTTAGATACGCAGTATTTT,CATFGRFLDTQYF
.,.,TRBJ1-1,TRBV6-5,TGTGCCAGCACAAGCCATATGAACACTGAAGCTTTCTTT,CASTSHMNTEAFF
TRBD1,many,TRBJ1-5,TRBV2,TGTGCCAGCAGTAGGGACAGCGGGGTAGGGCCCCAGCATTTT,CASSRDSGVGPQHF
.,few,TRBJ2-3,TRBV20-1,TGCAGTGCTAGGGGTGGGGGTCCAGATACGCAGTATTTT,CSARGGGPDTQYF
.,.,TRBJ2-1,TRBV4-3,TGCGCCAGCAGCCAAGATATGGTCGCTCGGGATGAGCAGTTCTTC,CASSQDMVARDEQFF
.,.,TRBJ2-7,TRBV15,TGTGCCACCAGCAGTGGCGGGTCATCCTACGAGCAGTACTTC,CATSSGGSSYEQYF
TRBD1,.,TRBJ2-6,TRBV6-2/TRBV6-3,TGTGCCAGCAGTTACTCGGCACAGGGGGCCTCCCTTGGGGCCAACGTCCTGACTTTC,CASSYSAQGASLGANVLTF